The present T cell receptor (beta chain) was sequenced within a study of blood T cell repertoires in COVID-19. For the study at large: Collection of acute and convalescent COVID-19 samples took place in the United States, Italy and Spain.

TCRdb's table, derived via immunoSEQ multiplex PCR, lists solely in-frame clones and lacks some. Here the sample spans roughly 160,000 clones, roughly 78% being singletons. This CDR3 has 13 amino acids. Looked up from germline, CDR1 is MNHEY and CDR2 is SVGAGI. V lost 9 bases and J lost 7, with 15 bases in between. The chain uses TRBV6-5 and TRBJ1-4; possibly TRBD1 for D (5 bases). The sequence came from a woman aged 65 to 85 in a cohort exposed to, infected with or recovered from COVID-19 (not recorded which). Sequences were obtained from PBMCs or T cells enriched from blood (not recorded which). The DNA for the CDR3 is TGTGCCAGACAAGGGGCCTGGGGTGAAAAACTGTTTTTT. It codes for CARQGAWGEKLFF.